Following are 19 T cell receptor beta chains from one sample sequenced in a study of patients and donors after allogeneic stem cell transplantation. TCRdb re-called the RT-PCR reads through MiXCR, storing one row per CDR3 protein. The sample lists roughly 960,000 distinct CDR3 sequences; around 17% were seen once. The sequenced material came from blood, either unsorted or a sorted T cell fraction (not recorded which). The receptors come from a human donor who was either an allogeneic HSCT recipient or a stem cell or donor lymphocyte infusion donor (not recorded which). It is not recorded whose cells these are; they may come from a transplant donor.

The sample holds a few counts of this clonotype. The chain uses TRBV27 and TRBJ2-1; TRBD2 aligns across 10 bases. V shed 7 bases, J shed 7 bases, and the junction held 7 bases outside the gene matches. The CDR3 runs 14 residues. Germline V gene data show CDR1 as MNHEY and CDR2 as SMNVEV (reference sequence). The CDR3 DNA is TGTGCCAGCACCCTAGCGGGGGACGGTAATGAGCAGTTCTTC. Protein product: CASTLAGDGNEQFF.

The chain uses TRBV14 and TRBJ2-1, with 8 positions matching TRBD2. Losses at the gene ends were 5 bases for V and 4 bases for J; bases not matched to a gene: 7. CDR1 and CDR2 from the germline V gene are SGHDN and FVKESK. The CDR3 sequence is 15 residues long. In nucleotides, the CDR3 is TGTGCCAGCAGCGTGAACCGGGGGGGTTACAATGAGCAGTTCTTC. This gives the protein CASSVNRGGYNEQFF.

This CDR3 reads CATSDFGDSSPGELFF. The CDR3 DNA is TGTGCCACCAGTGATTTCGGAGACAGTTCACCCGGGGAGCTGTTTTTT. This rearrangement joins TRBV24-1 to TRBJ2-2, with D possibly TRBD1 on 5 matching bases. V was trimmed by 1 base and J by 6 bases, leaving 14 bases between them. The V gene's germline CDR1 is KGHDR and CDR2 SFDVKD. The CDR3 loop spans 16 amino acids.

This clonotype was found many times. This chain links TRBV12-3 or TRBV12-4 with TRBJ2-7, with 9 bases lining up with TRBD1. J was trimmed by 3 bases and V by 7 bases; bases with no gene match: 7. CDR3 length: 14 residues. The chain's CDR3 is CASKRGQGFYEQYF. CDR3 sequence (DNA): TGTGCCAGCAAACGGGGACAGGGATTCTACGAGCAGTACTTC.

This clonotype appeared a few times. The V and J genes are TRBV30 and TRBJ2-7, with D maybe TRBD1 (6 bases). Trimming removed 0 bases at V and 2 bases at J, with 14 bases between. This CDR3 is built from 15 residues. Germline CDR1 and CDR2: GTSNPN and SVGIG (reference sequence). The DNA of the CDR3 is TGTGCCTGGAGTGTAGTGGGGGCCTACACCTACGAGCAGTACTTC. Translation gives CAWSVVGAYTYEQYF.

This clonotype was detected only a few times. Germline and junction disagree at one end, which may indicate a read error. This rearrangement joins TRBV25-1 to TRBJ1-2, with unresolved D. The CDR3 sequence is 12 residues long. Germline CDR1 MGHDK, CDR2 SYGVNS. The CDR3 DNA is TGTGCCAGCAGTGTTGGACCCAATGTCCTCCTCTTC. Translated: CASSVGPNVLLF.

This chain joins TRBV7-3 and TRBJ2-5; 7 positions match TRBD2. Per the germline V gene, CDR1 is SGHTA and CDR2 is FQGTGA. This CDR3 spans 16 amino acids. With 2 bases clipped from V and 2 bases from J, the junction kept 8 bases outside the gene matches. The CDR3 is CASSLESPGLQETQYF. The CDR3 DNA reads TGTGCCAGCAGCTTAGAATCCCCGGGACTACAAGAGACCCAGTACTTC.

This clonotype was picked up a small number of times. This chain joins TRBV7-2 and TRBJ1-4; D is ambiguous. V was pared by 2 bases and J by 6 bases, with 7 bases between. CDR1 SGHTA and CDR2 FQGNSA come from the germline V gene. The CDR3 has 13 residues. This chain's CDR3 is CASSLYRDEKLFF. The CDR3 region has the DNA TGTGCCAGCAGCTTATACAGAGATGAAAAACTGTTTTTT.

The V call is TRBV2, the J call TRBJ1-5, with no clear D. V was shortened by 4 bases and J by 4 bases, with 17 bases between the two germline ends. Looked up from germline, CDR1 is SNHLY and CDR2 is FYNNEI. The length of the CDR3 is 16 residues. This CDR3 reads CASSGPDGLENQPQHF. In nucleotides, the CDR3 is TGTGCCAGCAGTGGACCGGACGGTTTGGAAAATCAGCCCCAGCATTTT.

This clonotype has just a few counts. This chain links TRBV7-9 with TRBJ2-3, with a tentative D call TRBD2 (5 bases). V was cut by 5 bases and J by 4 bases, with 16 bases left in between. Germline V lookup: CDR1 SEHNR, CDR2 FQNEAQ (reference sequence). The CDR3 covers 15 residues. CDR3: CASSVTWRSADTQYF. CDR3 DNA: TGTGCCAGCAGCGTGACATGGAGGTCGGCAGATACGCAGTATTTT.

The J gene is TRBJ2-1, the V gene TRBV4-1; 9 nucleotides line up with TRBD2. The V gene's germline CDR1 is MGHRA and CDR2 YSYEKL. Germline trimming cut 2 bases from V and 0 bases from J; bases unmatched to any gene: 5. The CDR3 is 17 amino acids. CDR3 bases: TGCGCCAGCAGCCAACTCCTAGCGGGGATCTCCTACAATGAGCAGTTCTTC. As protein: CASSQLLAGISYNEQFF.

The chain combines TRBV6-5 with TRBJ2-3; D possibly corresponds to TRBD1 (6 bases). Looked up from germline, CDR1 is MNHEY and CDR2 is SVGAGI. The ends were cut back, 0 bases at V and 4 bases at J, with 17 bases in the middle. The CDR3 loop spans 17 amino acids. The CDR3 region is CASSYSGRGRGADTQYF. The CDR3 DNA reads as TGTGCCAGCAGTTACTCCGGACGGGGCAGGGGCGCAGATACGCAGTATTTT.

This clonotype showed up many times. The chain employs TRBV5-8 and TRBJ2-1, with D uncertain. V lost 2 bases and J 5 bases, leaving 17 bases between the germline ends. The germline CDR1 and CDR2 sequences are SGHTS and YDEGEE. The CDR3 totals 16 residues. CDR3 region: CASSFAPRTLHNEQFF. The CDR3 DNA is TGTGCCAGCAGCTTCGCACCCCGGACCCTCCACAATGAGCAGTTCTTC.

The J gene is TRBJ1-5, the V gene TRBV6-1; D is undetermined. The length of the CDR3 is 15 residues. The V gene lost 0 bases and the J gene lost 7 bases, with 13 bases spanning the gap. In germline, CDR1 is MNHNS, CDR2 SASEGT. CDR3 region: CASSEALRRVQPQHF. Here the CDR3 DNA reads TGTGCCAGCAGTGAAGCGCTTCGTCGGGTCCAGCCCCAGCATTTT.

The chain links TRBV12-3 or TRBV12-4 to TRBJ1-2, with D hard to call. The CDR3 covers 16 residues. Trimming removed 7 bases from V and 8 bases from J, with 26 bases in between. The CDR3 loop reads CASTTHGLAGSNGYTF. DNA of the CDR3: TGTGCCAGCACCACCCATGGGTTAGCGGGATCCAACGGCTACACCTTC.

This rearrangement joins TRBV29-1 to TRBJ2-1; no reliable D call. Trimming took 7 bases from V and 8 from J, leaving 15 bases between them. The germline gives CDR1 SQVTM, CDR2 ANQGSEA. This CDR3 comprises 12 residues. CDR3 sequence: CSGSGVIDEQFF. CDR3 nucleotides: TGCAGCGGATCCGGAGTAATAGATGAGCAGTTCTTC.

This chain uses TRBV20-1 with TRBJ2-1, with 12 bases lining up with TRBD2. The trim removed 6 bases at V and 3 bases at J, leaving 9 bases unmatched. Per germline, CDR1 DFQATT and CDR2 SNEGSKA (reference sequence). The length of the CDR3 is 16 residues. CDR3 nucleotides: TGCAGTGCCACCGGGACTAGCGGGCTCCTCTACAATGAGCAGTTCTTC. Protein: CSATGTSGLLYNEQFF.

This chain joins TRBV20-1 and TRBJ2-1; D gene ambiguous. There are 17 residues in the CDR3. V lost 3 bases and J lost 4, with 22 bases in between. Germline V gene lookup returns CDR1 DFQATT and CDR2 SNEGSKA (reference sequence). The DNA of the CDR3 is TGCAGTGCTAGGGGCATAGTCCAGGAAGTAGGATACAATGAGCAGTTCTTC. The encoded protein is CSARGIVQEVGYNEQFF.

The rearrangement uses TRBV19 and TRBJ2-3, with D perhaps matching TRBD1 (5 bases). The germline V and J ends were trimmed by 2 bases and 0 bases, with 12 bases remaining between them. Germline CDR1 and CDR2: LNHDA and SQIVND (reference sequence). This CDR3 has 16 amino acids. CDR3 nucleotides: TGTGCCAGTAGTATAAGGGGTTCTACTAGCACAGATACGCAGTATTTT. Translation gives CASSIRGSTSTDTQYF.